These T cell receptor beta chains were read from a single sample in a study of cytomegalovirus exposure and HLA in healthy donors. Profiling relied on immunoSEQ multiplex PCR, and the TCRdb table lists in-frame clones only, not all of them. The sample includes 150,000 to 200,000 clones, roughly 79% of them seen just once. Sequencing input: PBMCs. The receptors derive from a woman between 50 and 59 years old in good health and CMV-seronegative. The CDR3 runs from the conserved cysteine through the conserved F or W. The D gene is left open where the match is weak. The listing skips clone size in some rows; elsewhere it reads once, few, many or a size class.

J: TRBJ1-2; V: TRBV28; D: TRBD1; size: few; DNA: TGTGCCAGCAGTTCCCCGGACAGGGTAGGGGGCTACACCTTC; CDR3: CASSSPDRVGGYTF
J: TRBJ1-4; V: TRBV19; D: NA; size: few; DNA: TGTGCCAGTAGTATATTCGGAAGCCGAGGGGAAAAACTGTTTTTT; CDR3: CASSIFGSRGEKLFF
J: TRBJ1-2; V: TRBV25-1; D: NA; size: few; DNA: TGTGCCAGCAGTGAATACCCAGAAAACTATGGCTACACCTTC; CDR3: CASSEYPENYGYTF
J: TRBJ2-7; V: TRBV5-1; D: TRBD2; size: NA; DNA: TGCGCCAGCAGCTTGTCGCGGAGCGGGGCTACCTACGAGCAGTACTTC; CDR3: CASSLSRSGATYEQYF
J: TRBJ2-7; V: TRBV10-3; D: NA; size: NA; DNA: TGTGCCATCAGTGAGACTACCTACGAGCAGTACTTC; CDR3: CAISETTYEQYF
J: TRBJ2-1; V: TRBV29-1; D: TRBD2; size: NA; DNA: TGCAGCACAGGACTAGCGGGAGGGCCGGGAAATGAGCAGTTCTTC; CDR3: CSTGLAGGPGNEQFF
J: TRBJ2-3; V: TRBV7-2; D: NA; size: NA; DNA: TGTGCCAGCAGCTTTTCGGGGGTGCTTAGCACAGATACGCAGTATTTT; CDR3: CASSFSGVLSTDTQYF
J: TRBJ2-2; V: TRBV29-1; D: TRBD2; size: NA; DNA: TGCAGCGTTCGGACTAGCGAGGCCGGGGAGCTGTTTTTT; CDR3: CSVRTSEAGELFF
J: TRBJ1-3; V: TRBV30; D: NA; size: NA; DNA: TGTGCCTGGAGTCCCCGCGCCGACAAGGGGAGGGTCTGGACCACCATATATTTT; CDR3: CAWSPRADKGRVWTTIYF
J: TRBJ2-5; V: TRBV29-1; D: NA; size: NA; DNA: TGCAGCGTTGACCCCGGAGAGACCCAGTACTTC; CDR3: CSVDPGETQYF
J: TRBJ2-7; V: TRBV2; D: NA; size: NA; DNA: TGTGCCAGCAGTGAAGCGGTAACAGGGTCTGGCGAGCAGTACTTC; CDR3: CASSEAVTGSGEQYF
J: TRBJ2-7; V: TRBV10-3; D: TRBD2; size: few; DNA: TGTGCCATTCAGGGCGGGGGGTCCTACGAGCAGTACTTC; CDR3: CAIQGGGSYEQYF
J: TRBJ2-3; V: TRBV7-2; D: NA; size: few; DNA: TGTGCCAGCACCACTCCCCGGGACACTCACACAGATACGCAGTATTTT; CDR3: CASTTPRDTHTDTQYF
J: TRBJ1-3; V: TRBV28; D: NA; size: few; DNA: TGTGCCAGCAGCCCTACCCTCTCGGAGGCTGGAAACACCATATATTTT; CDR3: CASSPTLSEAGNTIYF
J: TRBJ2-5; V: TRBV7-2; D: NA; size: NA; DNA: TGTGCCAGCAGCCCGCCGGGTGCGAGAGAGACCCAGTACTTC; CDR3: CASSPPGARETQYF
J: TRBJ2-5; V: TRBV5-1; D: NA; size: NA; DNA: TGCGCCAGCAGCGGCGGACAGTACCAAGAGACCCGGTACTTC; CDR3: CASSGGQYQETRYF
J: TRBJ1-1; V: TRBV9; D: TRBD1; size: NA; DNA: TGTGCCAGCAGCGCGTGGGACAGGGCCACCACTGAAGCTTTCTTT; CDR3: CASSAWDRATTEAFF
J: TRBJ2-1; V: TRBV6-1; D: TRBD2; size: NA; DNA: TGTGCCAGCAGTCATGCGGGGGGGCGCAATGAGCAGTTCTTC; CDR3: CASSHAGGRNEQFF
J: TRBJ1-2; V: TRBV5-4; D: NA; size: NA; DNA: TGTGCCAGCAGCGTGGCAGGCTATGGCTACACCTTC; CDR3: CASSVAGYGYTF
J: TRBJ1-4; V: TRBV4-3; D: NA; size: NA; DNA: TGCGCCAGCAGCCAAGAAGCGGGGGCTAAGGGGGGAACTAATGAAAAACTGTTTTTT; CDR3: CASSQEAGAKGGTNEKLFF
J: TRBJ1-3; V: TRBV5-5; D: NA; size: few; DNA: TGTGCCAGCAGCCTCGGACGGACTAGCTCTGGAAACACCATATATTTT; CDR3: CASSLGRTSSGNTIYF
J: TRBJ2-7; V: TRBV7-9; D: TRBD1; size: NA; DNA: TGTGCCAGCCGACAGGGGGTGAACTCCTACGAGCAGTACTTC; CDR3: CASRQGVNSYEQYF
J: TRBJ2-7; V: TRBV7-9; D: TRBD1; size: few; DNA: TGTGCCAGCAGCTCCCCCGGGACAGGGGACTACGAGCAGTACTTC; CDR3: CASSSPGTGDYEQYF
J: TRBJ2-7; V: TRBV5-1; D: TRBD1; size: once; DNA: TGCGCCAGCAGCTTGGCCGGACAGGGCGACGAGCAGTACTTC; CDR3: CASSLAGQGDEQYF
J: TRBJ2-7; V: TRBV28; D: NA; size: NA; DNA: TGTGCCAGCAGCTTTACCCCCGGACTGTTTTTCTCCTACGAGCAGTACTTC; CDR3: CASSFTPGLFFSYEQYF
J: TRBJ2-7; V: TRBV7-9; D: NA; size: NA; DNA: TGTGCCAGCAGTTCCCGACAGGCCCACGAGCAGTACTTC; CDR3: CASSSRQAHEQYF
J: TRBJ2-3; V: TRBV21-1; D: NA; size: NA; DNA: TGTGCCAGCAGCAAGACTAGCGTAATCACAGATACGCAGTATTTT; CDR3: CASSKTSVITDTQYF
J: TRBJ2-2; V: TRBV10-3; D: TRBD1; size: NA; DNA: TGTGCCATCAGTGGAGGGACAGGGGTAATCGGGGAGCTGTTTTTT; CDR3: CAISGGTGVIGELFF
J: TRBJ2-3; V: TRBV4-1; D: TRBD1; size: NA; DNA: TGCGCCAGCAGCCGCGAAGGGACAGGGGCTGGGGATACGCAGTATTTT; CDR3: CASSREGTGAGDTQYF
J: TRBJ2-1; V: TRBV7-6; D: TRBD2; size: NA; DNA: TGTGCCAGCAGCTGGGGGGGAGAGTTCAATGAGCAGTTCTTC; CDR3: CASSWGGEFNEQFF
J: TRBJ1-1; V: TRBV29-1; D: NA; size: NA; DNA: TGCAGCGTCAGGCCGATGAACACTGAAGCTTTCTTT; CDR3: CSVRPMNTEAFF
J: TRBJ1-4; V: TRBV18; D: TRBD1; size: NA; DNA: TGTGCCACCTCCGGACAGGCAAATGAAAAACTGTTTTTT; CDR3: CATSGQANEKLFF
J: TRBJ2-1; V: TRBV27; D: TRBD2; size: NA; DNA: TGTGCCAGCAGTTCATCCCCTGGGCTGGGGGGGTGGTTCTTC; CDR3: CASSSSPGLGGWFF
J: TRBJ1-3; V: TRBV6-6; D: NA; size: NA; DNA: TGTGCCAGCAGTTATGAGAGCTCTGGAAACACCATATATTTT; CDR3: CASSYESSGNTIYF
J: TRBJ2-5; V: TRBV5-1; D: NA; size: NA; DNA: TGCGCCAGCAGCTTGGAAGTCGGGAAAGAGACCCAGTACTTC; CDR3: CASSLEVGKETQYF
J: TRBJ1-1; V: TRBV13; D: TRBD1; size: NA; DNA: TGTGCCAGCAGCTCTAACCGGGACAGGGTCAAAGCTTTCTTT; CDR3: CASSSNRDRVKAFF
J: TRBJ2-1; V: TRBV15; D: NA; size: NA; DNA: TGTGCCACCAGCAGAGATCAGAATGGTGATGAGCAGTTCTTC; CDR3: CATSRDQNGDEQFF
J: TRBJ2-1; V: TRBV7-2; D: TRBD2; size: NA; DNA: TGTGCCAGCAGCAGGACTAGCGGGACCTCCTACAATGAGCAGTTCTTC; CDR3: CASSRTSGTSYNEQFF
J: TRBJ2-5; V: TRBV5-4; D: TRBD2; size: once; DNA: TGTGCCAGCAGCTCATTAGCGGGGGGGGTAGAGACCCAGTACTTC; CDR3: CASSSLAGGVETQYF
J: TRBJ1-2; V: TRBV7-2; D: NA; size: NA; DNA: TGTGCCAGCAGCTTAGCTGGGGGCGACGGCTACACCTTC; CDR3: CASSLAGGDGYTF
J: TRBJ1-1; V: TRBV11-3; D: NA; size: NA; DNA: TGTGCCAGCAGCTTAGATCCGAGCACTGAAGCTTTCTTT; CDR3: CASSLDPSTEAFF
J: TRBJ1-1; V: TRBV5-4; D: NA; size: NA; DNA: TGTGCCAGCAGCTTGGGGGGGGGAAGCACTGAAGCTTTCTTT; CDR3: CASSLGGGSTEAFF
J: TRBJ2-2; V: TRBV12-5; D: NA; size: NA; DNA: TGTGCTAGTGGTTTGTGGGCCACCGGGGAGCTGTTTTTT; CDR3: CASGLWATGELFF
J: TRBJ2-5; V: TRBV19; D: TRBD2; size: NA; DNA: TGTGCCAGTAGCCGTAGCGGGGCAGGGAGGGAGACCCAGTACTTC; CDR3: CASSRSGAGRETQYF
J: TRBJ2-1; V: TRBV28; D: NA; size: few; DNA: TGTGCCAGCAGTTCCTCCTCGACAGCCCTCCAGTTCTTC; CDR3: CASSSSSTALQFF
J: TRBJ2-2; V: TRBV4-3; D: TRBD2; size: NA; DNA: TGCGCCAGCAGCACCCAACTAGCGGGGGAGGCCGGGGAGCTGTTTTTT; CDR3: CASSTQLAGEAGELFF
J: TRBJ1-1; V: TRBV7-2; D: TRBD1; size: NA; DNA: TGTGCCAGCAGCTCTCAGACAGGGATGAAGACTGAAGCTTTCTTT; CDR3: CASSSQTGMKTEAFF
J: TRBJ2-5; V: TRBV19; D: TRBD2; size: NA; DNA: TGTGCCAGTAGTCGAACTAGCGGCTTCCAAGAGACCCAGTACTTC; CDR3: CASSRTSGFQETQYF